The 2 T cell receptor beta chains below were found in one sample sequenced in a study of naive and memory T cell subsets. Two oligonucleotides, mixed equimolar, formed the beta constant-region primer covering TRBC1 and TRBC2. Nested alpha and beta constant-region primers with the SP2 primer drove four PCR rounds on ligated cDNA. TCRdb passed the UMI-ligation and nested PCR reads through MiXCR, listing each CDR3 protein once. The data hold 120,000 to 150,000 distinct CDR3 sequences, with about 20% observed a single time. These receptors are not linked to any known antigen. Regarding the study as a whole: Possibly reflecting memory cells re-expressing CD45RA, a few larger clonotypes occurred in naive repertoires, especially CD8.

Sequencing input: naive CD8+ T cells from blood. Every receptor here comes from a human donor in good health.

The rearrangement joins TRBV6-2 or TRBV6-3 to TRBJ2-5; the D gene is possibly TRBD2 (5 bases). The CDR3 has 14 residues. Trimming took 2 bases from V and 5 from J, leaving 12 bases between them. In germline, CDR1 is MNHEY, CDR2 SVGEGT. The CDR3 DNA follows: TGTGCCAGCAGTTACGTTGGCTGGGAGGAGACCCAGTACTTC. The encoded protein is CASSYVGWEETQYF.

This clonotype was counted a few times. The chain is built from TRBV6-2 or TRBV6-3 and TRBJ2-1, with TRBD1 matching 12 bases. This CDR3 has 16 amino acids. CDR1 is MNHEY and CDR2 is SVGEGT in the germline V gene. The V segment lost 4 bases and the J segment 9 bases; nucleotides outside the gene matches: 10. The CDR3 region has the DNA TGTGCCAGCAGTTTCCACCGGGACAGGGGGCATTCTGAGCAGTTCTTC. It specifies CASSFHRDRGHSEQFF.